This T cell receptor beta chain derives from a study of cytomegalovirus exposure and HLA in healthy donors. The wider study: Prior work identified around 110 million unique TCR beta sequences in around 170 million T cells.

Findings and limits, study-wide: Among TCR beta chains, those listed as cytomegalovirus-associated numbered approximately 150. Clonal expansion, a later analysis showed, was greater in HLA-associated TCR beta chains than in equally common others.

V was shortened by 1 base and J by 1 base, with 14 bases between the two germline ends. The V gene's germline CDR1 is SGHRS and CDR2 YFSETQ. This CDR3 has 16 amino acids. A multiplex PCR was run with 60 Vbeta primers and 13 Jbeta primers. The table came from immunoSEQ multiplex PCR; TCRdb's copy has only in-frame clones and leaves some out. The table records about 120,000 clones, approximately 66% of them present only once. At collection, donors were nominally healthy, but unrecorded immune exposures were probable. Comment on this clone: What it binds is unknown.

Sequenced: PBMCs. The chain joins TRBV5-1 to TRBJ1-1; the D gene is possibly TRBD1 (5 bases). The origin of this receptor is a woman aged 40 to 50 in good health and CMV-seropositive. The CDR3 DNA sequence: TGCGCCAGCAGCTTGTCAGACAGAAGGGAGAACACTGAAGCTTTCTTT. It translates to CASSLSDRRENTEAFF.